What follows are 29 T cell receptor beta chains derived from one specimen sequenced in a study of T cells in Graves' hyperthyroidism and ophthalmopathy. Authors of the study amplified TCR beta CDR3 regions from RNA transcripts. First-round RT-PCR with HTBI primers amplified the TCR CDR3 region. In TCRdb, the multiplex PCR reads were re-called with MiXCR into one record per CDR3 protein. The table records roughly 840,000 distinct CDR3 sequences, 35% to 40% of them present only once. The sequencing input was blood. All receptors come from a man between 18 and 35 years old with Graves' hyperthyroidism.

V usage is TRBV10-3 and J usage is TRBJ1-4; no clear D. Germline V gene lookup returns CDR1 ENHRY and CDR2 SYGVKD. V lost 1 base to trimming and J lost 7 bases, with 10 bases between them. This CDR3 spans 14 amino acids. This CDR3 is CAISEFQGIEKLFF. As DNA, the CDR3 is TGTGCCATCAGTGAGTTTCAAGGGATTGAAAAACTGTTTTTT.

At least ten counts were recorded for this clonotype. The CDR3: CSARSVAGSYEQYF. CDR3 DNA sequence: TGCAGTGCTAGGAGTGTCGCGGGCTCCTACGAGCAGTACTTC. The chain has TRBV20-1 and TRBJ2-7, with a tentative D call TRBD2 (5 bases). Trimming shortened V by 3 bases and J by 0 bases, and 12 bases separated the two germline ends. CDR1 and CDR2 (germline): DFQATT, SNEGSKA (reference sequence). This CDR3 has 14 amino acids.

The CDR3 bases are TGTGCCAGCAGATTTACAGGGGTTGGCGGGTCACCCCTCCACTTT. It encodes CASRFTGVGGSPLHF. The chain is built from TRBV7-9 and TRBJ1-6; 7 nucleotides agree with TRBD1. Trimming cost V 6 bases and J 10 bases; bases outside gene matches: 12. This CDR3 is built from 15 residues. In germline, CDR1 is SEHNR, CDR2 FQNEAQ (reference sequence).

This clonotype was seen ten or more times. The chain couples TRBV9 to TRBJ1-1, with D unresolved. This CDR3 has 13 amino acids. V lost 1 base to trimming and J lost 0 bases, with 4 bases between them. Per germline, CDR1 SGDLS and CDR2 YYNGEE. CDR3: CASSVSVNTEAFF. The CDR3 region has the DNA TGTGCCAGCAGCGTATCAGTGAACACTGAAGCTTTCTTT.

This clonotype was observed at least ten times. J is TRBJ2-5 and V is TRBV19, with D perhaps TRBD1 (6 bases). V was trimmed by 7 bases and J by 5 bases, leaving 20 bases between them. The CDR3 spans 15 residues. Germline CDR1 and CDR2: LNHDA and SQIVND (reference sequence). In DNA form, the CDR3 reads TGTGCCAGTACCAATGGGGGCGGGCTGGTTGAGACCCAGTACTTC. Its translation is CASTNGGGLVETQYF.

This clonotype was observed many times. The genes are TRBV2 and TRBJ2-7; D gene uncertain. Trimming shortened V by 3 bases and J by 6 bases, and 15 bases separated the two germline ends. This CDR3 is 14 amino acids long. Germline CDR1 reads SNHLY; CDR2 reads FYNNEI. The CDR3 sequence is CASSESQGQREQYF. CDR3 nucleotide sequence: TGTGCCAGCAGTGAGAGTCAAGGGCAGCGCGAGCAGTACTTC.

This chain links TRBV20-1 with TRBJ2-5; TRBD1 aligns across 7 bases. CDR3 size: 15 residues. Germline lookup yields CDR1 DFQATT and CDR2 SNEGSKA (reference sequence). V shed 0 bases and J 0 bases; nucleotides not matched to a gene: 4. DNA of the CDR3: TGCAGTGCTAGAGATGGGACAGATCACCAAGAGACCCAGTACTTC. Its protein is CSARDGTDHQETQYF.

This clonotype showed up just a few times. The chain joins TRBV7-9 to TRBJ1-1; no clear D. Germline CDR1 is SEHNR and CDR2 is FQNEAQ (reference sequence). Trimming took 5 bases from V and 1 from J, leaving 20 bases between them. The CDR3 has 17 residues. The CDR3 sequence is CASSHHREGMANTEAFF. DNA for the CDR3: TGTGCCAGCAGCCACCACAGAGAAGGGATGGCGAACACTGAAGCTTTCTTT.

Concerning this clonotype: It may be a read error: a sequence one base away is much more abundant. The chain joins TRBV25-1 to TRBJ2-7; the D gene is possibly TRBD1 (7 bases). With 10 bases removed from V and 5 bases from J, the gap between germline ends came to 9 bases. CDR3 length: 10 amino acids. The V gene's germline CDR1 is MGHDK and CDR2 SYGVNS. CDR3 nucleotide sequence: TGTGCCATCAGGGGGGACGAGCAGTACTTC. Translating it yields CAIRGDEQYF.

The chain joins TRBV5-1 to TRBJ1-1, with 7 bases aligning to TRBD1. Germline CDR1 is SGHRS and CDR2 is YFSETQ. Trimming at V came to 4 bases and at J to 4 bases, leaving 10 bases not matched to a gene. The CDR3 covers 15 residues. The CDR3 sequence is CASSPSRGKSTEAFF. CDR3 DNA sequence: TGCGCCAGCAGCCCCTCCAGGGGGAAGAGCACTGAAGCTTTCTTT.

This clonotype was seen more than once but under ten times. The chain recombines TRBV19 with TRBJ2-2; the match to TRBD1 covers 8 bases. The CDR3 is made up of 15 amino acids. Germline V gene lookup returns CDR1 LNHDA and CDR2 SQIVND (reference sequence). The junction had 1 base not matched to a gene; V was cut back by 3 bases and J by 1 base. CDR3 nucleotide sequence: TGTGCCAGTAGTATTGGACAGGGGAACACCGGGGAGCTGTTTTTT. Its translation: CASSIGQGNTGELFF.

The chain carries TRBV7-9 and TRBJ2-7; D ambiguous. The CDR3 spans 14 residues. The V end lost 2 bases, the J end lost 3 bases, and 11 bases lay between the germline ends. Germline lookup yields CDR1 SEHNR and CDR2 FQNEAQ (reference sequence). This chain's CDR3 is CASSLPEKDYEQYF. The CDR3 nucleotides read TGTGCCAGCAGCTTACCTGAAAAAGACTACGAGCAGTACTTC.

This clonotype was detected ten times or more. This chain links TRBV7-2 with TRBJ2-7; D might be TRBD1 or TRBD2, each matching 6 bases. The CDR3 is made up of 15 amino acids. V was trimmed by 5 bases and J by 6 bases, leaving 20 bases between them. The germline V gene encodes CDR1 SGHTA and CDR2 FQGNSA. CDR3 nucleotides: TGTGCCAGCAGCCCTGGGGGCGGGACGAGAGGCGAGCAGTACTTC. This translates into CASSPGGGTRGEQYF.

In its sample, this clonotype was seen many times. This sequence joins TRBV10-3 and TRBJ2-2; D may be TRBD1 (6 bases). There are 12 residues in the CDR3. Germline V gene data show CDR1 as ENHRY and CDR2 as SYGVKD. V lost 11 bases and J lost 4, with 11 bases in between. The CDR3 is CAVQGITGELFF. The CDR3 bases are TGTGCCGTCCAGGGGATCACCGGGGAGCTGTTTTTT.

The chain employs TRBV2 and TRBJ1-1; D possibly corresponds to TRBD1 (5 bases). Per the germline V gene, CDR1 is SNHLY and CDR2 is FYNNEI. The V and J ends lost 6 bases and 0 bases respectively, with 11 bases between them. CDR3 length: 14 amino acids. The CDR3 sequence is CASSPTALNTEAFF. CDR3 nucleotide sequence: TGTGCCAGCAGCCCGACAGCACTGAACACTGAAGCTTTCTTT.

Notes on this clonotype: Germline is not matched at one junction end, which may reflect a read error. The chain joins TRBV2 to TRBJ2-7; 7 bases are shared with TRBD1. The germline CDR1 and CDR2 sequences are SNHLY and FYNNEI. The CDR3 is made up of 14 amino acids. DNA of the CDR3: TGTACCAGCAGTGAAGTGACAGGGTGGTACGACCAGTACTTC. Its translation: CTSSEVTGWYDQYF.

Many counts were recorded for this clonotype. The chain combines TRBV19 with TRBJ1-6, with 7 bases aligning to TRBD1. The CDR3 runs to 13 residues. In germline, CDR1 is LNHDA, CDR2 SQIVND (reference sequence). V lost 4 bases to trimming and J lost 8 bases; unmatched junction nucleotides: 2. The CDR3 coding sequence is TGTGCCAGTAGTACCACAGGGGATTCACCCCTCCACTTT. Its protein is CASSTTGDSPLHF.

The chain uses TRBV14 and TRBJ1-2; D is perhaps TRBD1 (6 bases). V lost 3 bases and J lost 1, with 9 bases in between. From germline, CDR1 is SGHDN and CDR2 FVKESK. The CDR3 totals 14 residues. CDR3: CASSQRGVNYGYTF. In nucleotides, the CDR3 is TGTGCCAGCAGCCAGAGGGGGGTTAACTATGGCTACACCTTC. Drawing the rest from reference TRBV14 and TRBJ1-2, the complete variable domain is EAGVTQFPSHSVIEKGQTVTLRCDPISGHDNLYWYRRVMGKEIKFLLHFVKESKQDESGMPNNRFLAERTGGTYSTLKVQPAELEDSGVYFCASSQRGVNYGYTFGSGTRLTVV.

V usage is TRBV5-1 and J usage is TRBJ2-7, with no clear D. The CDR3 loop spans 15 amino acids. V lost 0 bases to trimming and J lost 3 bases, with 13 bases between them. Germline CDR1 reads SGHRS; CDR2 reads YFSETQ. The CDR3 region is CASSLVGNSDYEQYF. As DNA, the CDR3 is TGCGCCAGCAGCTTGGTAGGTAACTCCGACTACGAGCAGTACTTC.

The CDR3: CASSSARGTGKAPDEQYF. DNA of the CDR3: TGTGCCAGCAGTTCCGCCAGGGGAACCGGGAAGGCTCCCGACGAGCAGTACTTC. The rearrangement uses TRBV12-3 or TRBV12-4 and TRBJ2-7; TRBD1 might be the D (6 bases). This CDR3 region has 18 residues. The V end lost 4 bases, the J end lost 5 bases, and 27 bases lay between the germline ends.

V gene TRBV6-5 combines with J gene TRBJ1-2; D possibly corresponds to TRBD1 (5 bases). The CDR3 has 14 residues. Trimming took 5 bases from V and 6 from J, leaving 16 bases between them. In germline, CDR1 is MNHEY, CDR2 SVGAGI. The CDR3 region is CASSVPQGSHGYTF. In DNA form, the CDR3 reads TGTGCCAGCAGTGTACCTCAGGGATCCCATGGCTACACCTTC.

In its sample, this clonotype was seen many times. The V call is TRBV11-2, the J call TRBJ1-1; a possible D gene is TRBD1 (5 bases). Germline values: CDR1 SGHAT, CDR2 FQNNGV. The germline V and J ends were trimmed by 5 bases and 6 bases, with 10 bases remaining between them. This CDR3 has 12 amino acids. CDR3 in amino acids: CASSAGIPEAFF. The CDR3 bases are TGTGCCAGCAGCGCAGGGATCCCTGAAGCTTTCTTT.

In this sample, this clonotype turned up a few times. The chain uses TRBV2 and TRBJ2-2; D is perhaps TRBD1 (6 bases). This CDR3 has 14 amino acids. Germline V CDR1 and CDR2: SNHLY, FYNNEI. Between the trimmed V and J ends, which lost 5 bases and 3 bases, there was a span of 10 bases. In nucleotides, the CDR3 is TGTGCCAGCAGTAAACAGGGTTACACCGGGGAGCTGTTTTTT. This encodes CASSKQGYTGELFF.

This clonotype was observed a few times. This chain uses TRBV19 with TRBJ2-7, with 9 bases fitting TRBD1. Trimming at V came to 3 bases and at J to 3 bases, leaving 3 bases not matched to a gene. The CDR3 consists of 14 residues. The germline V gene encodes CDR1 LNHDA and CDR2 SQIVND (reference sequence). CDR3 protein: CASSIRQGDYEQYF. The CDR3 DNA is TGTGCCAGTAGTATTCGACAGGGGGACTACGAGCAGTACTTC.

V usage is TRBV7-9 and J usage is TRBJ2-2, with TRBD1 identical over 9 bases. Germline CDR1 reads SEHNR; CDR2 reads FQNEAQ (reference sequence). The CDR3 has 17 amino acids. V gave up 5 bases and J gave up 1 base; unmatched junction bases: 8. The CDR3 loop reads CASSQIYRGRNTGELFF. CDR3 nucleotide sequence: TGTGCCAGCAGCCAAATTTACAGGGGGCGGAACACCGGGGAGCTGTTTTTT.

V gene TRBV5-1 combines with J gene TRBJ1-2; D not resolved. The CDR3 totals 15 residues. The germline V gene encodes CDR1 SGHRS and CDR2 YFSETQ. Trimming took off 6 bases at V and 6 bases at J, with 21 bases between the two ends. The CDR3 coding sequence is TGCGCCAGCACCCTCGGTTGGGCAGTGCGCAATGGCTACACCTTC. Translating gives CASTLGWAVRNGYTF.

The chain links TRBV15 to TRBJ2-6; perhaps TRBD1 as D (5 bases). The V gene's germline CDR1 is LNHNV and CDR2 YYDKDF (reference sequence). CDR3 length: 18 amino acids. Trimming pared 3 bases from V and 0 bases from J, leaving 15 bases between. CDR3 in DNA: TGTGCCACCAGCAGCTTGGACATTCCGAGCTCTGGGGCCAACGTCCTGACTTTC. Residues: CATSSLDIPSSGANVLTF.

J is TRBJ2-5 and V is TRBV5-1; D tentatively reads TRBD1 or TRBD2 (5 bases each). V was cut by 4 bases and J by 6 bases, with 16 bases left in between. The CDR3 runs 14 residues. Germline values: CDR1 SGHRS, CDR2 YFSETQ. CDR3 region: CASSPPGTEKTQYF. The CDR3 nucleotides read TGCGCCAGCAGCCCCCCCGGGACGGAAAAGACCCAGTACTTC.

The CDR3 is CASSPGTGEWDEQYF. The CDR3 DNA is TGTGCCAGCAGCCCCGGGACAGGGGAGTGGGACGAGCAGTACTTC. The gene calls are TRBV7-3 and TRBJ2-7; 10 nucleotides match TRBD1. The V gene end was trimmed by 5 bases and the J gene end by 5 bases; junction bases not matched to a gene: 9. This CDR3 spans 15 amino acids. From germline, CDR1 is SGHTA and CDR2 FQGTGA.